The rows below give T cell receptor beta chains drawn from one sample of a study of blood T cells in healthy people across ages. TCRdb passed the 5' RACE reads through MiXCR, listing each CDR3 protein once. Among about 700,000 distinct CDR3 sequences listed, 32% were seen once. Sequenced input: blood. Receptor source: a woman of 80 years or more in good health. CDR3s include the opening cysteine and the closing phenylalanine or tryptophan. Each record gives: J gene, clone size, V gene, D gene, CDR3 protein, CDR3 DNA. The D gene is left open where the match is weak. Clone size is shown for a subset of rows, as once, few, many or a class of expanded clone.

TRBJ1-5	.	TRBV20-1	.	CSARDRSQGPRPGQPQHF	TGCAGTGCTAGAGATCGATCGCAAGGCCCTCGTCCTGGGCAGCCCCAGCATTTT
TRBJ1-5	many	TRBV5-1	.	CASSLDEGPSQPQHF	TGCGCCAGCAGCTTGGACGAGGGTCCTAGTCAGCCCCAGCATTTT
TRBJ1-6	.	TRBV7-2	.	CASSLGVSPNSPLHF	TGTGCCAGCAGCTTAGGGGTGTCTCCTAATTCACCCCTCCACTTT
TRBJ2-1	many	TRBV27	TRBD2	CASRPRGGLEQFF	TGTGCCAGCAGGCCCCGGGGGGGCCTTGAGCAGTTCTTC
TRBJ2-1	.	TRBV5-1	TRBD2	CASSLSPSGAYNEQFF	TGCGCCAGCAGCTTGTCGCCTAGCGGGGCTTACAATGAGCAGTTCTTC
TRBJ1-1	few	TRBV27	TRBD1	CASSSGTGMGWTEAFF	TGTGCCAGCAGTTCAGGGACAGGAATGGGGTGGACTGAAGCTTTCTTT
TRBJ2-7	many	TRBV6-2/TRBV6-3	.	CASSYSTGYEQYF	TGTGCCAGCAGTTACTCGACAGGCTACGAGCAGTACTTC
TRBJ2-5	many	TRBV5-5	.	CASSSSSWGGETQYF	TGTGCCAGCAGCTCCTCCTCGTGGGGTGGCGAGACCCAGTACTTC
TRBJ2-3	few	TRBV20-1	TRBD2	CSARPGGSTDTQYF	TGCAGTGCTCGCCCGGGGGGGAGCACAGATACGCAGTATTTT
TRBJ2-5	few	TRBV5-1	.	CASTSNRRYQETQYF	TGCGCCAGCACCTCTAATCGGCGGTACCAAGAGACCCAGTACTTC
TRBJ2-2	.	TRBV28	.	CASLSGGNTGELFF	TGTGCCAGCCTCTCCGGAGGGAACACCGGGGAGCTGTTTTTT
TRBJ2-7	.	TRBV20-1	.	CSAQQVLSSYEQYF	TGCAGTGCTCAACAGGTCTTGAGCTCCTACGAGCAGTACTTC
TRBJ1-2	few	TRBV14	.	CASSPGIQLIYYGYTF	TGTGCCAGCAGCCCCGGGATTCAGCTTATTTACTATGGCTACACCTTC
TRBJ1-1	many	TRBV4-3	.	CASSQDKELNTEAFF	TGCGCCAGCAGCCAAGATAAGGAATTGAACACTGAAGCTTTCTTT
TRBJ2-5	few	TRBV29-1	.	CSVHTKVVGETQYF	TGCAGCGTCCATACCAAAGTGGTAGGCGAGACCCAGTACTTC
TRBJ2-1	many	TRBV4-1	.	CASSPDPSELSNEQFF	TGCGCCAGCAGCCCGGACCCTTCGGAACTTTCTAATGAGCAGTTCTTC
TRBJ2-1	.	TRBV20-1	.	CSASEGSSSYNEQFF	TGCAGTGCTAGTGAGGGAAGTAGCTCCTACAATGAGCAGTTCTTC
TRBJ1-2	few	TRBV9	.	CASSVDSLLGYTF	TGTGCCAGCAGCGTAGACAGTCTATTGGGCTACACCTTC
TRBJ2-5	many	TRBV5-1	.	CASSLMEGSETQYF	TGCGCCAGCAGCTTGATGGAGGGGAGCGAGACCCAGTACTTC
TRBJ2-1	.	TRBV6-6	TRBD2	CASSYGGGETQFF	TGTGCCAGCAGTTACGGCGGGGGGGAGACCCAGTTCTTC
TRBJ2-1	many	TRBV2	.	CASSDPGDEQFF	TGTGCCAGCAGCGACCCAGGGGATGAGCAGTTCTTC
TRBJ1-2	few	TRBV7-2	TRBD1	CASSSHGQGGGDNYGYTF	TGTGCCAGCAGCTCGCACGGACAGGGAGGGGGTGATAACTATGGCTACACCTTC
TRBJ1-2	many	TRBV20-1	.	CSARGSDLLGYTF	TGCAGTGCTAGAGGATCGGATCTTTTAGGCTACACCTTC
TRBJ1-1	.	TRBV11-2	TRBD1	CASSGGQANTEAFF	TGTGCCAGCAGCGGGGGACAGGCGAACACTGAAGCTTTCTTT
TRBJ2-1	many	TRBV3-1	.	CASSQVARTSSGNEQFF	TGTGCCAGCAGCCAGGTAGCAAGGACCTCTTCGGGGAATGAGCAGTTCTTC